The T cell receptor (beta chain) under discussion was sequenced for a study of spatial heterogeneity in lung cancer. TCRdb passed the 5' RACE reads through MiXCR, listing each CDR3 protein once. The table lists about 94,000 distinct CDR3 sequences, approximately 19% of them singletons. Germline V gene sequence: CDR1 SQVTM, CDR2 ANQGSEA. Germline trimming cut 7 bases from V and 8 bases from J; bases unmatched to any gene: 15. CDR3 length equals 15 residues. Time point of the sample: blood at routine non-recurrence follow-up after resection. This clonotype originated in a male donor with early-stage non-small cell lung cancer. This specimen consisted of PBMCs, obtained at follow-up. V usage is TRBV29-1 and J usage is TRBJ2-2, with 8 bases aligning to TRBD2. For the CDR3, the DNA is TGCAGCGCCCCCCGAGCGGGGGCTCTGGGGGGGGAGCTGTTTTTT. Amino acid sequence: CSAPRAGALGGELFF.